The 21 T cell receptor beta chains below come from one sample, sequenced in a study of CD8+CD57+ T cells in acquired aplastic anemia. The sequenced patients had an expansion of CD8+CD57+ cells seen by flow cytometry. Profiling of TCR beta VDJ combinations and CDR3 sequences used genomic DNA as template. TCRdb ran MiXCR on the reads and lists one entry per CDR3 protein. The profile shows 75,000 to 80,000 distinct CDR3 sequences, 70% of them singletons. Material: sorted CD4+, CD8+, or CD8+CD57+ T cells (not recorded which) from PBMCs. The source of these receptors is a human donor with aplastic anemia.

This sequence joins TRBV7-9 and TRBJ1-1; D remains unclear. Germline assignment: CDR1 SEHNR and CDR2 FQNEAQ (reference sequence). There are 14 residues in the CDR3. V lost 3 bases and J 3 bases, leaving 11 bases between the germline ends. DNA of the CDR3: TGTGCCAGCAGCTTCTCTGACCGATACACTGAAGCTTTCTTT. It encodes CASSFSDRYTEAFF.

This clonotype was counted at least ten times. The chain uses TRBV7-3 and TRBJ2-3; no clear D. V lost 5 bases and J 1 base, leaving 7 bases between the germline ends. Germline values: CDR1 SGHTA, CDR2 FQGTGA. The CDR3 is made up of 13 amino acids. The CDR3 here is CASSPPGTDTQYF. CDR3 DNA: TGTGCCAGCAGCCCCCCCGGCACAGATACGCAGTATTTT.

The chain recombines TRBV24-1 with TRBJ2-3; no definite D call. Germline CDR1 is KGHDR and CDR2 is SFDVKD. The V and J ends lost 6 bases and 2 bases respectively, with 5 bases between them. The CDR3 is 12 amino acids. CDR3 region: CATSSATDTQYF. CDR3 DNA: TGTGCCACCAGTTCGGCCACAGATACGCAGTATTTT.

CDR3 protein: CAISGRRRYGYTF. The CDR3 DNA follows: TGTGCCATCAGTGGGCGGCGTCGCTATGGCTACACCTTC. The chain has TRBV10-3 and TRBJ1-2; D remains ambiguous. The CDR3 is 13 amino acids. Germline CDR1 and CDR2: ENHRY and SYGVKD. V lost 4 bases, J lost 4 bases, and 10 bases lay in between.

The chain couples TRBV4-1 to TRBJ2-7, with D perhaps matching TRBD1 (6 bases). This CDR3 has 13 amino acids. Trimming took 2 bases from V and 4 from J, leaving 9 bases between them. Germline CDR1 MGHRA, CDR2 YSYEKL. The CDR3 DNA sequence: TGCGCCAGCAGCCAAATCAGGGGTTACGAGCAGTACTTC. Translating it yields CASSQIRGYEQYF.

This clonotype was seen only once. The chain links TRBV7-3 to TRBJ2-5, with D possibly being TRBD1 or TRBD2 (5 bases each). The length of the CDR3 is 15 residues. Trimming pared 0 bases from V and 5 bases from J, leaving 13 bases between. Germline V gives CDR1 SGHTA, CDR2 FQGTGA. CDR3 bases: TGTGCCAGCAGCTTAACTCCCGGGGCCTCCGAGACCCAGTACTTC. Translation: CASSLTPGASETQYF.

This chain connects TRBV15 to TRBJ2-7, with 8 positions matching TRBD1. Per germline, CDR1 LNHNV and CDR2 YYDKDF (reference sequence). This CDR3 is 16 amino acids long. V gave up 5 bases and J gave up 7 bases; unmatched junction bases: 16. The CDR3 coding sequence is TGTGCCACCAGCCCCAACCAGGGACAGGTTGGTCGGGAGCAGTACTTC. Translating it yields CATSPNQGQVGREQYF.

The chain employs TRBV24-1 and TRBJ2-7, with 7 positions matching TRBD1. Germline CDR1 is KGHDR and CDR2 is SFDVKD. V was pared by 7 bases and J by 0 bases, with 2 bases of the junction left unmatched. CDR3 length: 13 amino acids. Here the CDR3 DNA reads TGTGCCACCAGAAGGGACAGCTCCTACGAGCAGTACTTC. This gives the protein CATRRDSSYEQYF.

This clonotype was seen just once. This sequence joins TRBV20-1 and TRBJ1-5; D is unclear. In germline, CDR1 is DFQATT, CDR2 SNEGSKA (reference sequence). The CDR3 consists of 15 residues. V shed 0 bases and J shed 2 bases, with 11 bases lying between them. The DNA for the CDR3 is TGCAGTGCTAGAGATAGGAGACGGGGCAATCAGCCCCAGCATTTT. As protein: CSARDRRRGNQPQHF.

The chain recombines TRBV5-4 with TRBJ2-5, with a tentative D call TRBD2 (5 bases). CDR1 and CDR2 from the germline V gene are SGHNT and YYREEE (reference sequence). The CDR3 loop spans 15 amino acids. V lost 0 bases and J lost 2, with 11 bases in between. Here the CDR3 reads CASSLGEGGQETQYF. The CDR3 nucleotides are TGTGCCAGCAGCTTGGGTGAGGGTGGGCAAGAGACCCAGTACTTC.

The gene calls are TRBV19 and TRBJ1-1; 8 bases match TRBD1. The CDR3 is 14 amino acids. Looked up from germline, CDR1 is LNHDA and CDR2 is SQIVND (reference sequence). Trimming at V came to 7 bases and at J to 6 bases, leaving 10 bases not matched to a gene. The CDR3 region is CASNTGTGLSEAFF. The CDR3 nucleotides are TGTGCCAGTAATACCGGGACAGGTTTGTCTGAAGCTTTCTTT.

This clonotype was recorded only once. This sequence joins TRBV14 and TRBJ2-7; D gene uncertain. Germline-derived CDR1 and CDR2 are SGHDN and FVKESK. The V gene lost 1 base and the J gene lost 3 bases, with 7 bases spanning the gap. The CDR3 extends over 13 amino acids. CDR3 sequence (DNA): TGTGCCAGCAGCCAAGTGCCGGGCTACGAGCAGTACTTC. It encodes CASSQVPGYEQYF.

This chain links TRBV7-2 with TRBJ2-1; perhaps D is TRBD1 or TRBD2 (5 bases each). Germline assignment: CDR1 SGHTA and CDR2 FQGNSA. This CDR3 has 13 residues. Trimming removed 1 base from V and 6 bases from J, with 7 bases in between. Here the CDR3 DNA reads TGTGCCAGCAGCTTAGAGGGACGCAATGAGCAGTTCTTC. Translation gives CASSLEGRNEQFF.

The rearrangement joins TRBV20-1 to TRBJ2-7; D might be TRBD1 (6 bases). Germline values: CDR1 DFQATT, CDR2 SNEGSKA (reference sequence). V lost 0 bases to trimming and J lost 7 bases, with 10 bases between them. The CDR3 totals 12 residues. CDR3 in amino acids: CSAREGAEEQYF. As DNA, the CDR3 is TGCAGTGCTAGAGAGGGGGCGGAAGAGCAGTACTTC.

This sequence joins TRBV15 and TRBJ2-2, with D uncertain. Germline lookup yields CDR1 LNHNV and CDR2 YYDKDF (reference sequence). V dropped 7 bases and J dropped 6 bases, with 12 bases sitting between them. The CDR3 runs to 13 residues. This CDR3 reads CATTPQRAGELFF. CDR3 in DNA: TGTGCCACCACCCCCCAACGGGCCGGGGAGCTGTTTTTT.

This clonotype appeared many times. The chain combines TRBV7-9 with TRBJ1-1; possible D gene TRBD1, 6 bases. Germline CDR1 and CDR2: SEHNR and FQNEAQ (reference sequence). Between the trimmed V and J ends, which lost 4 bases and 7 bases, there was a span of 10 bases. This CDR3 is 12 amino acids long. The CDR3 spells CASSSRTDEAFF. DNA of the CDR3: TGTGCCAGCAGCTCGAGGACAGATGAAGCTTTCTTT.

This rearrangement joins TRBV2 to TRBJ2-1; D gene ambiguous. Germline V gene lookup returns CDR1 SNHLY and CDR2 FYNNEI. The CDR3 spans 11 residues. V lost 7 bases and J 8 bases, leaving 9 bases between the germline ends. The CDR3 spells CASTTPDEQFF. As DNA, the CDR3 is TGTGCCAGCACTACCCCCGATGAGCAGTTCTTC.

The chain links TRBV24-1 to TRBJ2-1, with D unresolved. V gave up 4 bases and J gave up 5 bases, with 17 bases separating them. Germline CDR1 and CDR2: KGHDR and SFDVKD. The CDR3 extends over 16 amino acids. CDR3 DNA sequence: TGTGCCACCAGTGACCTCAGCGTGCGCGGCAACAATGAGCAGTTCTTC. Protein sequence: CATSDLSVRGNNEQFF.

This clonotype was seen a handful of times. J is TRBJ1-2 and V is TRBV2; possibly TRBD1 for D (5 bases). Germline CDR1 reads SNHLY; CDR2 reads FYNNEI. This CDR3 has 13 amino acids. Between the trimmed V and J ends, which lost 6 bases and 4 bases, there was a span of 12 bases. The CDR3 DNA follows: TGTGCCAGCAGCAGGGAGGGCGGCTATGGCTACACCTTC. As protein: CASSREGGYGYTF. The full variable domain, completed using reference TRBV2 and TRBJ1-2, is EPEVTQTPSHQVTQMGQEVILRCVPISNHLYFYWYRQILGQKVEFLVSFYNNEISEKSEIFDDQFSVERPDGSNFTLKIRSTKLEDSAMYFCASSREGGYGYTFGSGTRLTVV.

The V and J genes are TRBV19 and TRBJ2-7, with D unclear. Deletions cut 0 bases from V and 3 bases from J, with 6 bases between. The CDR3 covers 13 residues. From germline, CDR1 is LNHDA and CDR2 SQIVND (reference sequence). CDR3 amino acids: CASSIDWRYEQYF. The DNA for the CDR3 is TGTGCCAGTAGTATAGATTGGCGCTACGAGCAGTACTTC.

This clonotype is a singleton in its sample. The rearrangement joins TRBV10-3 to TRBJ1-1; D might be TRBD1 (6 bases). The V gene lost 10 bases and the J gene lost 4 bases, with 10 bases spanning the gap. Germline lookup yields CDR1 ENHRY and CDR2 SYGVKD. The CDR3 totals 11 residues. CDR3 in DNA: TGTGCCACCCGGACAGTCACTGAAGCTTTCTTT. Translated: CATRTVTEAFF.